This T cell receptor (beta chain) is drawn from a study of blood T cell repertoires in COVID-19. Overall study context: From the United States, Italy and Spain came samples of acute and convalescent COVID-19.

Some clones are missing from TCRdb's copy, which holds only in-frame ones; the method was immunoSEQ multiplex PCR. The sample yields 250,000 or so clones, around nine tenths seen once. CDR1 and CDR2 from the germline V gene are GTSNPN and SVGIG (reference sequence). The CDR3 is made up of 14 amino acids. V dropped 4 bases and J dropped 0; count of bases not matched to a gene: 1. The origin of this receptor is a woman younger than 35 who had recovered from COVID-19. The sample consisted of PBMCs or T cells enriched from blood (not recorded which). The chain links TRBV30 to TRBJ2-3, with 10 bases that match TRBD2. The DNA for the CDR3 is TGTGCCTGGACGGGACTAGCGAGCACAGATACGCAGTATTTT. This gives the protein CAWTGLASTDTQYF.